The entry below describes one T cell receptor (beta chain). This entry comes from a study of blood T cell repertoires in COVID-19. Study-level information: From the United States, Italy and Spain came samples of acute and convalescent COVID-19. Sample material is recorded as cDNA or gDNA derived from T cells, B-cell-depleted T cells, or PBMCs.

The CDR3 sequence is 15 residues long. Germline V gene data show CDR1 as MDHEN and CDR2 as SYDVKM. V shed 5 bases and J 1 base; nucleotides not matched to a gene: 6. Authors' methods: Counts of nucleated cells, estimated from reference gene primer amplification, were obtained. Clones were sequenced by immunoSEQ multiplex PCR, and TCRdb holds only the in-frame ones, with some missing. Clone size and V and J calls were adopted from that table, with D and trimming inferred from the DNA. This repertoire shows some 80,000 clones, around 80% found once; its top ten account for over 5.5%. The clonotype was recovered from a man aged 55 to 70 with active or convalescent COVID-19. V gene TRBV28 combines with J gene TRBJ2-5, with TRBD1 matching 8 bases. Sequenced input: peripheral blood. CDR3: CASSPPDRAQETQYF. In DNA form, the CDR3 reads TGTGCCAGCAGTCCGCCGGACAGGGCCCAAGAGACCCAGTACTTC.